This entry concerns a single T cell receptor beta chain. Its specificity is unknown. Trimming cost V 6 bases and J 3 bases, with 15 bases left between them. The CDR3 has 14 residues. CDR1 KGHSH and CDR2 LQKENI come from the germline V gene. The data stem from a study of OX40 agonist ivuxolimab in advanced cancers. As for the study in general: Under the entry rules, prior anti-PD-1, anti-PD-L1 or anti-CTLA-4 therapy was allowed, and approximately 40% had some. A partial response was reached by three patients: one with hepatocellular carcinoma and two with cutaneous melanoma.

Some clones are missing from TCRdb's copy, which holds only in-frame ones; the method was immunoSEQ multiplex PCR. This sample has about 78,000 clones, with 92% found just once. Study results and caveats: More expanded clones were found, on average, in CD8+ than in CD4+ T cells.

The source is an adult with an advanced solid tumor such as melanoma, head and neck, liver or kidney cancer. Material: CD4+ or CD8+ T cells sorted from blood, obtained in a trial of the OX40 agonist ivuxolimab. This chain connects TRBV18 to TRBJ2-7; no firm D call. The chain's CDR3 is CASSLVGRDYEQYF. CDR3 nucleotide sequence: TGTGCCAGCTCCCTGGTGGGCCGCGACTACGAGCAGTACTTC.